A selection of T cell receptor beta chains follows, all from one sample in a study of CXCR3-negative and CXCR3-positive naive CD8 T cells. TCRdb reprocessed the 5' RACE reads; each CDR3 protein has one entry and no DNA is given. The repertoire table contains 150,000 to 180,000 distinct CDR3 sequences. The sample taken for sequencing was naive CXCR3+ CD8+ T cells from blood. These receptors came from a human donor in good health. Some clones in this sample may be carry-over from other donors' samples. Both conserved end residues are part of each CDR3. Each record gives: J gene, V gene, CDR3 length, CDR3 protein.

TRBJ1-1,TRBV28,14,CASRPRGGEPEAFF
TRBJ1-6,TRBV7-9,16,CASSPGGGNYGGTLHF
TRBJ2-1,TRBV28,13,CASSLAGVGEQFF
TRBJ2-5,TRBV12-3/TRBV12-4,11,CASRFQETQYF
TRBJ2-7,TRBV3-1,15,CASSPSTSGNYEQYF
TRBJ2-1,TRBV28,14,CASSFRGNANEQFF
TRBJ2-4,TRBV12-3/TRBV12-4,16,CAIGTSGSRAKNIQYF
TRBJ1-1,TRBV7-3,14,CASSPGQGSTEAFF
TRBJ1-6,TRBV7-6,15,CASSSDGEYGSPLHF
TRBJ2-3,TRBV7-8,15,CASSRSGGSTDTQYF
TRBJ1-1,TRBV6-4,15,CASSASGWTGSEAFF
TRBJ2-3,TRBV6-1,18,CASSEYRGGPTNTDTQYF
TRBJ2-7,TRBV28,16,CASSTLQRQGSYEQYF
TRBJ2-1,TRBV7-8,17,CASSFSGLAGNYNEQFF
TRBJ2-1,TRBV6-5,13,CASAGGGSDEQFF
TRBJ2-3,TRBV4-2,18,CASSQEVAGGALVDTQYF
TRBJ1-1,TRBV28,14,CASSLHRGVEVAFF
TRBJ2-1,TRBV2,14,CASSEAGGPGEQFF
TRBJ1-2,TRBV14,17,CASSQDYSSGQSYGYTF
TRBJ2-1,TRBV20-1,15,CSARPPGGSYIEQFF
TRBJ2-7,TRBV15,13,CATSTQVSYEQYF
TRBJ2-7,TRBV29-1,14,CSVQDTSHSYEQYF
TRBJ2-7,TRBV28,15,CASSLHGQGAYEQYF
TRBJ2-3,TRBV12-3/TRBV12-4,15,CASSLANGITDTQYF
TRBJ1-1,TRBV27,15,CASSPRDPLNTEAFF
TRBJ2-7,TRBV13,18,CASSSFDLAGTDHYEQYF
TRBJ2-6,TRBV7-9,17,CAVDRERGGNGANVLTF
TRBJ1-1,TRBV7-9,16,CASSSDHQGPNTEAFF
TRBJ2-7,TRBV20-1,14,CSGRGQGSFYEQYF
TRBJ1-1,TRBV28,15,CASSSRGGMNTEAFF
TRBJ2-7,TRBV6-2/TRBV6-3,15,CASSSGTGEVYEQYF
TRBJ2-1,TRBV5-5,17,CASSLGGPYSSYNEQFF
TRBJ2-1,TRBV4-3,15,CASSQEPSSYNEQFF
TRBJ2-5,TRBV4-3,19,CASSQDRKAAGGPQETQYF
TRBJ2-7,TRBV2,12,CASSDTSAVQYF
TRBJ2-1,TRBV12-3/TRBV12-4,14,CASSLLTGLNEQFF
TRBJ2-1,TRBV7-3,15,CASSSGQGSYNEQFF
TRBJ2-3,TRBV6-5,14,CASSLAGVGDTQYF
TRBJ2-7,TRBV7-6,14,CASSPGTSVHEQYF
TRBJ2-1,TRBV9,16,CASSAPPPGRRDEQFF
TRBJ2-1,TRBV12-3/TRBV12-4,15,CASSFGTGFGNEQFF
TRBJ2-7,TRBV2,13,CASSGQGAEEQYF
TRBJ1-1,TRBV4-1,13,CASSQTTGTEAFF
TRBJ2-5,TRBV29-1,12,CSAADVMETQYF
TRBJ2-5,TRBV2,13,CASSEYGGETQYF
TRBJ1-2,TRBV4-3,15,CASSPSRASHYGYTF
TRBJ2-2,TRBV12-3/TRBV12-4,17,CASSHVGLAGYTGELFF
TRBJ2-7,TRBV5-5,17,CASSLAVWGRDVYEQYF
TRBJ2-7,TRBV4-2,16,CASSQDWGTQAYEQYF
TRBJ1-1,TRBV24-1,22,CATSDLRAIWGNRGPLNTEAFF
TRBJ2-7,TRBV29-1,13,CSVRTGSSYEQYF
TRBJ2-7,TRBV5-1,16,CASQQRALAGKYEQYF
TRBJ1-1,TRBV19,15,CASRITGTGNTEAFF
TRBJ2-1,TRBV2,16,CASSAGTGSSYNEQFF